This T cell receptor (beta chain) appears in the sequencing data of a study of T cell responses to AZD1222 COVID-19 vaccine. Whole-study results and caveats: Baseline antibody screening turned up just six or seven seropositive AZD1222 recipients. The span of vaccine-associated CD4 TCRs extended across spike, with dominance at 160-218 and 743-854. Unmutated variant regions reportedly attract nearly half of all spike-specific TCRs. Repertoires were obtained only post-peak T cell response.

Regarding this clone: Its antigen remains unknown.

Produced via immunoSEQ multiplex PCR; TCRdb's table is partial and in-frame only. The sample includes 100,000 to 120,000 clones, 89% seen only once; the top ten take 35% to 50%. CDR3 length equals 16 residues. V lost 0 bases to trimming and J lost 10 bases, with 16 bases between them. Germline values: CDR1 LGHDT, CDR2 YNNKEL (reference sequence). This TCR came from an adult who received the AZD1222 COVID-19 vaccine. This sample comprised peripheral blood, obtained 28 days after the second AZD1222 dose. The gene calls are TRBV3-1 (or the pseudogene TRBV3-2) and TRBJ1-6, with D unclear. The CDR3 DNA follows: TGTGCCAGCAGCCAAGATCGTCGAATCGGCGGCTCACCCCTCCACTTT. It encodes CASSQDRRIGGSPLHF.